These 16 T cell receptor beta chains share one sample of origin, sequenced in a study of CD8+ T cells in alopecia areata. Extraction and reverse transcription of RNA yielded cDNA as the sequencing template. The protocol was immunoSEQ multiplex PCR, while the TCRdb copy is restricted to in-frame clones and leaves out a portion. The table lists about 140,000 clones, 86% of them singletons. The treatment denotes: oral pan-JAK inhibitor, 5-10 mg twice daily. The sequencing here drew on CD8+ T cells sorted from blood, taken at week 4, from a patient treated with tofacitinib. Receptors originate from a human donor with alopecia areata.

V usage is TRBV5-1 and J usage is TRBJ2-3, with D perhaps TRBD2 (6 bases). The V end lost 0 bases, the J end lost 3 bases, and 14 bases lay between the germline ends. Germline V gives CDR1 SGHRS, CDR2 YFSETQ. This CDR3 spans 16 amino acids. The CDR3 DNA reads TGCGCCAGCAGCTTGGCCCAGGGAGGTAATACAGATACGCAGTATTTT. Its translation is CASSLAQGGNTDTQYF.

The V call is TRBV7-6, the J call TRBJ2-6; no clear D gene. This CDR3 is built from 14 residues. V dropped 5 bases and J dropped 3 bases, with 8 bases sitting between them. CDR1 is SGHVS, CDR2 FNYEAQ, per germline. CDR3 DNA sequence: TGTGCCAGCAGCGATCTTGATGGGGCCAACGTCCTGACTTTC. Residues: CASSDLDGANVLTF.

The V gene is TRBV13, the J gene TRBJ2-3, with D possibly called TRBD1 or TRBD2 (5 bases each). V shed 10 bases and J shed 3 bases, with 14 bases lying between them. Germline V gene lookup returns CDR1 PRHDT and CDR2 FYEKMQ (reference sequence). This CDR3 is built from 13 residues. The DNA of the CDR3 is TGTGCCACCTCCCCCGAGGGGACAGATACGCAGTATTTT. Amino acids: CATSPEGTDTQYF.

The chain recombines TRBV9 with TRBJ2-7; the D is unclear. V lost 0 bases and J 4 bases, leaving 14 bases between the germline ends. Per germline, CDR1 SGDLS and CDR2 YYNGEE. CDR3 size: 15 residues. Here the CDR3 reads CASSVVPGAAYEQYF. CDR3 in DNA: TGTGCCAGCAGCGTAGTCCCAGGCGCGGCATACGAGCAGTACTTC.

In the case of this clone: Other nucleotide sequences in the sample specify the same CDR3. The chain couples TRBV7-9 to TRBJ2-7, with D hard to call. V dropped 4 bases and J dropped 0 bases, with 4 bases sitting between them. CDR1 and CDR2 from the germline V gene are SEHNR and FQNEAQ (reference sequence). The CDR3 spans 12 residues. CDR3 in amino acids: CASSSSSYEQYF. The CDR3 nucleotides are TGTGCCAGCAGCTCCAGCTCCTACGAGCAGTACTTC.

The DNA for the CDR3 is TGTGCCTGGAGTATCGACACCGGGGAGCTGTTTTTT. It encodes CAWSIDTGELFF. The genes are TRBV30 and TRBJ2-2; D is ambiguous. V dropped 2 bases and J dropped 3 bases, with 4 bases sitting between them. Per germline, CDR1 GTSNPN and CDR2 SVGIG (reference sequence). The CDR3 runs 12 residues.

This clone was found a few times. The chain links TRBV29-1 to TRBJ2-7; D not certain. V was shortened by 1 base and J by 1 base, with 8 bases between the two germline ends. The CDR3 length is 13 residues. In germline, CDR1 is SQVTM, CDR2 ANQGSEA. The CDR3 DNA sequence: TGCAGCGTTGAAGCGGGCACGTCCTACGAGCAGTACTTC. Protein sequence: CSVEAGTSYEQYF.

The chain joins TRBV18 to TRBJ2-3, with no clear D. The V gene's germline CDR1 is KGHSH and CDR2 LQKENI. V dropped 6 bases and J dropped 2 bases, with 9 bases sitting between them. The CDR3 is made up of 13 amino acids. The DNA for the CDR3 is TGTGCCAGCTCCCGACGTCACACAGATACGCAGTATTTT. It encodes CASSRRHTDTQYF.

The chain is built from TRBV7-6 and TRBJ2-1, with TRBD1 identical over 9 bases. This CDR3 spans 14 amino acids. Germline CDR1 reads SGHVS; CDR2 reads FNYEAQ. With V trimmed by 5 bases and J by 8 bases, 7 bases remained unmatched. The CDR3 coding sequence is TGTGCCAGCAGCCCGGACAGGGGCTGGGATGAGCAGTTCTTC. Translation: CASSPDRGWDEQFF. Full variable domain (missing parts from reference TRBV7-6 and TRBJ2-1): GAGVSQSPRYKVTKRGQDVALRCDPISGHVSLYWYRQALGQGPEFLTYFNYEAQQDKSGLPNDRFSAERPEGSISTLTIQRTEQRDSAMYRCASSPDRGWDEQFFGPGTRLTVL.

CDR3 nucleotide sequence: TGTGCCAGTAGTTCGGGACTGTCCTACGAGCAGTACTTC. It encodes CASSSGLSYEQYF. This chain connects TRBV19 to TRBJ2-7; D perhaps matches TRBD2 (6 bases). CDR3 size: 13 residues. V lost 5 bases and J 1 base, leaving 9 bases between the germline ends. The germline CDR1 and CDR2 sequences are LNHDA and SQIVND (reference sequence).

The chain recombines TRBV14 with TRBJ1-1; D is uncertain. Germline lookup yields CDR1 SGHDN and CDR2 FVKESK. V was shortened by 4 bases and J by 0 bases, with 6 bases between the two germline ends. This CDR3 is built from 13 residues. CDR3 region: CASSRVMNTEAFF. The CDR3 nucleotides read TGTGCCAGCAGCCGGGTAATGAACACTGAAGCTTTCTTT.

The chain couples TRBV21-1 to TRBJ2-7; TRBD2, the table's D call, was not compared with the DNA. TRBV21-1 is classified as a pseudogene. The length of the CDR3 is 18 residues. The CDR3 sequence: CASSKAGGLAGHTYEQYF. The CDR3 bases are TGTGCCAGCAGCAAAGCTGGGGGACTAGCGGGTCATACCTACGAGCAGTACTTC.

The chain has TRBV30 and TRBJ2-5, with 11 nucleotides matching TRBD1. V dropped 1 base and J dropped 6; count of bases not matched to a gene: 4. Germline CDR1 is GTSNPN and CDR2 is SVGIG (reference sequence). The CDR3 contains 14 residues. The CDR3 DNA is TGTGCCTGGAGTGAGGGACAGGGGGGACAGACCCAGTACTTC. Residues: CAWSEGQGGQTQYF.

The CDR3 DNA follows: TGCAGCGTTGAACAAAAAGCAGGGGGCTCGGATACGCAGTATTTT. It translates to CSVEQKAGGSDTQYF. The V and J genes are TRBV29-1 and TRBJ2-3; 8 nucleotides match TRBD1. There are 15 residues in the CDR3. Germline V gene data show CDR1 as SQVTM and CDR2 as ANQGSEA. V lost 2 bases, J lost 6 bases, and 10 bases stayed unmatched.

The chain has TRBV30 and TRBJ2-1; weak D call: TRBD2 (5 bases). The CDR3 runs to 12 residues. The germline V and J ends were trimmed by 0 bases and 7 bases, with 7 bases remaining between them. Germline assignment: CDR1 GTSNPN and CDR2 SVGIG (reference sequence). CDR3 in DNA: TGTGCCTGGAGTGTGCTAGCAAATGAGCAGTTCTTC. Translation: CAWSVLANEQFF.

The chain combines TRBV18 with TRBJ2-3, with TRBD2 identical over 8 bases. V dropped 9 bases and J dropped 1; count of bases not matched to a gene: 6. CDR1 is KGHSH and CDR2 is LQKENI in the germline V gene. The CDR3 is 14 residues long. The CDR3, as DNA: TGTGCCAGTGTCTTTAGCGGGGGCACAGATACGCAGTATTTT. It yields the protein CASVFSGGTDTQYF.